This T cell receptor beta chain was observed in a study of cytotoxic CD8 clonotypes in ibrutinib-treated CLL. The CDR3 length is 14 residues. The V gene's germline CDR1 is MNHNY and CDR2 SVGAGI (reference sequence). The ends were cut back, 6 bases at V and 0 bases at J, with 11 bases in the middle. TCRdb's table, derived via immunoSEQ multiplex PCR, lists solely in-frame clones and lacks some. The data contain over 15,000 clones, about 84% of them singletons. Sequences were derived from PBMCs, sampled before ibrutinib treatment. The genes are TRBV6-6 and TRBJ1-2; D is possibly TRBD1 (5 bases). The sequence derives from a human donor with chronic lymphocytic leukemia. The CDR3 here is CASRGDSTNYGYTF. The CDR3 DNA sequence: TGTGCCAGCAGGGGAGACAGCACTAACTATGGCTACACCTTC.